The clone carrying this T cell receptor (beta chain) was seen a few times. Its antigen is currently unknown. TCRdb re-called the 5' RACE reads through MiXCR, storing one row per CDR3 protein. Among a few hundred thousand distinct CDR3 sequences listed, roughly 30% were seen once. Germline-derived CDR1 and CDR2 are LGHNA and YNFKEQ. Trimming shortened V by 0 bases and J by 4 bases, and 16 bases separated the two germline ends. This CDR3 contains 16 residues. These data originate in a study of T-cell memory formation after mild COVID-19. Study-level results: Pre-infection memory held some responding clones, suggesting pre-existing cross-reactive T cells responded.

The TCR comes from an adult woman who had mild COVID-19 (a few samples of this study predate the infection). Cell type and time point are not known. The rearrangement links TRBV4-2 to TRBJ2-7; D may be TRBD2 (5 bases). Sequencing used PBMCs or a T cell subset sorted from them (not recorded which). The CDR3: CASSQDNPGERYEQYF. CDR3 bases: TGTGCCAGCAGCCAAGATAACCCCGGGGAGCGGTACGAGCAGTACTTC.